Below, 3 T cell receptor beta chains from the same sample are listed, as sequenced in a study of Ad26.COV2.S vaccination and SARS-CoV-2 variants (dated by TCRdb to the early 2020s). Library preparation employed the immunoSEQ multiplex PCR assay. TCRdb obtained this table from immuneACCESS and retained in-frame rearrangements with V and J assigned. These tables miss some clones; where compared with another copy, unresolved V genes account for less than half of the shortfall, and the remainder is unexplained. This sample has hundreds of thousands of clones in its table, and 89% of those were observed once. The leading ten clones occupy approximately 1.5% of the sample. The intended sense of this specimen's treatment or condition label: some 19 received Ad26.COV2.S at low or high dose, single or two shots; roughly five received placebo; per-sample allocation not given. Repertoires of vaccine and placebo recipients were sequenced from samples taken on day 63 after the first injection.

The specimen comprised peripheral blood, sampled in a trial of Ad26.COV2.S vaccine versus placebo. These receptors were obtained from a person aged 18-60 years who received the Ad26.COV2.S COVID-19 vaccine or a placebo.

The chain employs TRBV5-1 and TRBJ2-3; the match to TRBD1 covers 10 bases. Losses at the gene ends were 4 bases for V and 6 bases for J; bases not matched to a gene: 5. This CDR3 has 14 amino acids. The germline V gene has CDR1 SGHRS and CDR2 YFSETQ. The CDR3 DNA reads as TGCGCCAGCAGCCAGGGACAGGGGATGGATACGCAGTATTTT. This gives the protein CASSQGQGMDTQYF.

The chain employs TRBV7-2 and TRBJ2-5; 8 bases are a match to TRBD1. The CDR3 runs 13 residues. Trimming at V came to 3 bases and at J to 7 bases, leaving 4 bases not matched to a gene. CDR1 SGHTA and CDR2 FQGNSA come from the germline V gene. DNA of the CDR3: TGTGCCAGCAGCTTGGACAGGGATGGGACCCAGTACTTC. It specifies CASSLDRDGTQYF.

The rearrangement links TRBV20-1 to TRBJ2-1; D not certain. Germline CDR1 DFQATT, CDR2 SNEGSKA (reference sequence). Trimming took 5 bases from V and 3 from J, leaving 5 bases between them. The CDR3 has 11 amino acids. The CDR3 nucleotides are TGCAGTGCTCGACACTACAATGAGCAGTTCTTC. This encodes CSARHYNEQFF.